This T cell receptor (beta chain) was retrieved from a study of shared clonotypes between healthy human individuals. Study background: The plates for each donor numbered three CD4 naive, three CD4 memory, two CD8 naive and one CD8 memory.

The CDR3 sequence is 16 residues long. V lost 4 bases, J lost 6 bases, and 23 bases lay in between. The V gene's germline CDR1 is SGHRS and CDR2 YFSETQ. Study-level results: The study found lower generation probabilities in non-shared clonotypes than in those shared by all four donors. Memory subsets generally showed smaller estimated richness than naive subsets did.

Sequencing used immunoSEQ multiplex PCR; TCRdb keeps in-frame clones, though not all of them. Of over a million clones listed, 96% are singletons. About this clone: Its matching antigen is unknown.

Material for sequencing was naive CD4+ T cells sorted from blood. This sample's subset: CD45RA+ positively selected. This clonotype was obtained from a man aged 25 to 40 in good health. The V gene is TRBV5-1, the J gene TRBJ2-7; maybe TRBD2 (6 bases). CDR3 in DNA: TGCGCCAGCAGCCCTGGGACCGGGATCCGGGGAGGCGAGCAGTACTTC. Translating gives CASSPGTGIRGGEQYF.